This T cell receptor beta chain was obtained from a study of blood T cell repertoires in COVID-19. As for the study in general: The United States, Italy and Spain provided the acute and convalescent COVID-19 samples. Nucleic acid was either cDNA or gDNA, and it came from T cells, B-cell-depleted T cells, or PBMCs.

The germline V gene has CDR1 LGHNA and CDR2 YNFKEQ. V dropped 4 bases and J dropped 4 bases, with 20 bases sitting between them. This CDR3 contains 17 residues. As handled by the study authors: Estimates of nucleated cell counts were drawn from the amplification of reference gene primers. TCRdb's table, derived via immunoSEQ multiplex PCR, lists solely in-frame clones and lacks some. The V and J calls and clone size come from that table; D and trimming were worked out from the DNA. This table holds approximately 150,000 clones, roughly 84% found once. The rearrangement uses TRBV4-2 and TRBJ1-5, with D perhaps matching TRBD1 (5 bases). Material for sequencing was peripheral blood. The receptor comes from a middle-aged man with acute or convalescent COVID-19. This chain's CDR3 is CASSPVVTATLNQPQHF. The CDR3 DNA reads TGTGCCAGCAGCCCAGTTGTGACAGCAACCCTAAATCAGCCCCAGCATTTT.